The clone carrying this TCR beta chain was seen many times. The sample belongs to a study of neurological immune-mediated disorders. cDNA synthesis was performed by 5'RACE with 10-nucleotide random UMIs. From 15-18 subjects, every sequencing run obtained over 200 million TCR-beta sequences. TCRdb reprocessed the 5' RACE reads with MiXCR, giving one entry per CDR3 protein. The sample includes 75,000 to 85,000 distinct CDR3 sequences, 15% to 20% of them seen just once. The CDR3 is made up of 16 amino acids. V dropped 7 bases and J dropped 1; count of bases not matched to a gene: 5. Unsorted libraries were prepared from 2 million PBMCs that had been stored at -80 C.

The source of this sequence is a woman between 35 and 50 years old in good health. Material: PBMCs. The V and J genes are TRBV12-3 or TRBV12-4 and TRBJ2-2; TRBD1 aligns across 11 bases. The CDR3 DNA sequence: TGTGCCAGCACCATAGGGACAGGGGGGAACACCGGGGAGCTGTTTTTT. Translating it yields CASTIGTGGNTGELFF.